A selection of T cell receptor beta chains follows, all from one sample in a study of T cell changes during pregnancy in multiple sclerosis. TCRdb keeps only in-frame clones here, not all; method: immunoSEQ multiplex PCR. The profile covers 35,000 or so clones, with more than 75% appearing a single time and 3.5% to 5.5% taken by the ten largest. This sample comprised peripheral blood, obtained in the second trimester of pregnancy. The receptor source for this set is a female donor in good health, enrolled as a control in a pregnancy study. CDR3s include the opening cysteine and the closing phenylalanine or tryptophan. The D gene is left open where the match is weak. Clone size, where shown, is once, few, many, or a class for clones that have expanded.

j_call clone_size cdr3_length d_call v_call cdr3_aa cdr3_nt
TRBJ2-5 . 15 TRBD1 TRBV30 CAWIPPPPRGKTQYF TGTGCCTGGATCCCACCCCCCCCCAGGGGGAAGACCCAGTACTTC
TRBJ1-2 . 16 TRBD1 TRBV15 CATSRVSPRGDYGYTF TGTGCCACCAGCAGAGTATCCCCCAGGGGGGACTATGGCTACACCTTC
TRBJ2-2 . 18 TRBD1 TRBV7-3 CASSIPGTGNGAAGELFF TGTGCCAGCAGCATTCCCGGGACAGGGAACGGGGCAGCCGGGGAGCTGTTTTTT
TRBJ2-7 . 15 TRBD1 TRBV19 CASSIGTGGSDEQYF TGTGCCAGTAGTATAGGGACAGGGGGCTCGGACGAGCAGTACTTC
TRBJ2-4 . 16 TRBD1 TRBV7-2 CASSQLRQGSKNIQYF TGTGCCAGCAGCCAACTCCGACAGGGGTCAAAAAACATTCAGTACTTC
TRBJ2-7 . 15 . TRBV5-5 CASSSGVTPSYEQYF TGTGCCAGCAGCTCCGGGGTCACCCCCTCCTACGAGCAGTACTTC
TRBJ2-1 . 11 . TRBV5-8 CASSLARGQFF TGTGCCAGCAGCCTGGCTCGGGGGCAGTTCTTC
TRBJ2-7 . 15 TRBD1 TRBV9 CASSVGRDRGHEQYF TGTGCCAGCAGCGTAGGCCGGGACAGGGGTCACGAGCAGTACTTC
TRBJ1-1 . 16 . TRBV4-2 CASSQERLTMNTEAFF TGTGCCAGCAGCCAAGAGCGCTTGACTATGAACACTGAAGCTTTCTTT
TRBJ1-6 . 14 . TRBV6-1 CASSEGQGGSPLHF TGTGCCAGCAGTGAAGGGCAGGGTGGATCACCCCTCCACTTT
TRBJ2-1 . 16 TRBD2 TRBV28 CASSFLGLAGEGEQFF TGTGCCAGCAGTTTCCTCGGGTTAGCGGGAGAGGGTGAGCAGTTCTTC
TRBJ1-2 . 14 . TRBV7-9 CATLPGEYNYGYTF TGTGCCACCCTTCCGGGAGAGTATAACTATGGCTACACCTTC
TRBJ1-5 . 14 . TRBV19 CASSIGGSNQPQHF TGTGCCAGTAGTATCGGCGGAAGCAATCAGCCCCAGCATTTT
TRBJ1-2 . 14 . TRBV18 CASSLQGLGDGYTF TGTGCCAGCTCACTACAAGGTCTAGGGGATGGCTACACCTTC
TRBJ2-1 . 17 TRBD2 TRBV9 CASSVRGRGGSLNEQFF TGTGCCAGCAGCGTAAGGGGGCGGGGGGGCTCTCTCAATGAGCAGTTCTTC
TRBJ2-7 . 14 TRBD2 TRBV5-4 CASSPAGVTYEQYF TGTGCCAGCAGTCCAGCGGGAGTTACCTACGAGCAGTACTTC
TRBJ1-1 . 16 . TRBV11-2 CASSFRVGPQNTEAFF TGTGCCAGCAGCTTCAGGGTCGGACCTCAGAACACTGAAGCTTTCTTT
TRBJ2-5 . 14 TRBD1 TRBV9 CASSPRTGQETQYF TGTGCCAGCAGCCCCAGGACAGGACAAGAGACCCAGTACTTC
TRBJ2-7 . 15 . TRBV6-5 CASSYSREKTYEQYF TGTGCCAGCAGTTACTCCCGGGAGAAAACCTACGAGCAGTACTTC
TRBJ1-4 . 14 . TRBV5-4 CASSLGGDMEKLFF TGTGCCAGCAGCTTGGGGGGGGATATGGAAAAACTGTTTTTT
TRBJ2-1 . 16 . TRBV21-1 CASSNDWTSGLHEQFF TGTGCCAGCAGCAACGACTGGACTAGCGGTCTCCATGAGCAGTTCTTC
TRBJ2-3 . 16 TRBD2 TRBV11-2 CASLDALAGGTDTQYF TGTGCCAGCTTAGACGCTCTAGCGGGGGGGACAGATACGCAGTATTTT
TRBJ1-1 few 15 . TRBV5-1 CASSLDRGLNTEAFF TGCGCCAGCAGCTTGGATCGGGGATTGAACACTGAAGCTTTCTTT
TRBJ1-2 . 14 TRBD1 TRBV5-4 CASSPGRGVDGYTF TGTGCCAGCAGCCCCGGCAGGGGGGTGGATGGCTACACCTTC
TRBJ2-3 . 15 . TRBV29-1 CAVVGHYSSTDTQYF TGCGCGGTTGTTGGACACTATTCTAGCACAGATACGCAGTATTTT
TRBJ1-1 . 15 . TRBV19 CASSPDRAMNTEAFF TGTGCCAGTTCCCCGGACAGAGCAATGAACACTGAAGCTTTCTTT